Reported below is one T cell receptor beta chain. Per the original methods: The assay estimated nucleated cells by amplifying reference gene primers. Libraries were prepared by immunoSEQ multiplex PCR; TCRdb keeps only in-frame clonotypes and omits some of them. The DNA was the basis for D and trimming; V, J and clone size are from that table. The table lists roughly 200,000 clones, 84% of them singletons. This entry is derived from a study of blood T cell repertoires in COVID-19. At the level of the study: Donors in the United States, Italy and Spain gave samples during acute or convalescent COVID-19. The cDNA or gDNA used as material had been derived from T cells, B-cell-depleted T cells, or PBMCs.

Unmatched junction bases numbered 8, after V lost 5 bases and J lost 2 bases. The CDR3 contains 15 residues. Per germline, CDR1 SGHTA and CDR2 FQGTGA. Sequenced sample: peripheral blood. The chain links TRBV7-3 to TRBJ2-7; TRBD1 matches at 8 bases. This receptor was obtained from a man aged 50 to 60 with active or convalescent COVID-19. DNA of the CDR3: TGTGCCAGCAGCCTAGGGCAGGGGGCCCCCTACGAGCAGTACTTC. It yields the protein CASSLGQGAPYEQYF.